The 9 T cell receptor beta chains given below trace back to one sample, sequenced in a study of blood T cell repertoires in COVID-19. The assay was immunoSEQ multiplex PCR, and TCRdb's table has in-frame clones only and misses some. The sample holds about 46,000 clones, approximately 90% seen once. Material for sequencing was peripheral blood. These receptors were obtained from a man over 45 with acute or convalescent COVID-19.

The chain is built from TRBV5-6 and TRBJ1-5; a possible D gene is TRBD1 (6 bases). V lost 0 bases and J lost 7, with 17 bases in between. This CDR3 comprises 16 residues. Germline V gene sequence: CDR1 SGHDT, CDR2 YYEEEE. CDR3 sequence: CASSLGAGDPRQPQHF. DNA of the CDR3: TGTGCCAGCAGCTTGGGGGCAGGGGATCCTAGACAGCCCCAGCATTTT. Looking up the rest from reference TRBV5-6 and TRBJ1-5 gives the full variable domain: DAGVTQSPTHLIKTRGQQVTLRCSPKSGHDTVSWYQQALGQGPQFIFQYYEEEERQRGNFPDRFSGHQFPNYSSELNVNALLLGDSALYLCASSLGAGDPRQPQHFGDGTRLSIL.

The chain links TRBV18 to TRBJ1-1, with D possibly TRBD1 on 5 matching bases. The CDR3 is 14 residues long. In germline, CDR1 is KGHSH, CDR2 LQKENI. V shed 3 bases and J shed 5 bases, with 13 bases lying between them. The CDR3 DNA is TGTGCCAGCTCACCTTCGACAGTCACGACTGAAGCTTTCTTT. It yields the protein CASSPSTVTTEAFF.

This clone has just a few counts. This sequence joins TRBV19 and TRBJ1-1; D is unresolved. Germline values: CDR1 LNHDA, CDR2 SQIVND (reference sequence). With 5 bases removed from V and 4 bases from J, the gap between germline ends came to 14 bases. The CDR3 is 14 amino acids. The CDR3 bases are TGTGCCAGTAGTTTAAAAGTGGGAGGCACTGAAGCTTTCTTT. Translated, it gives CASSLKVGGTEAFF. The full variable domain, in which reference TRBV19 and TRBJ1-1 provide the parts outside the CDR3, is DGGITQSPKYLFRKEGQNVTLSCEQNLNHDAMYWYRQDPGQGLRLIYYSQIVNDFQKGDIAEGYSVSREKKESFPLTVTSAQKNPTAFYLCASSLKVGGTEAFFGQGTRLTVV.

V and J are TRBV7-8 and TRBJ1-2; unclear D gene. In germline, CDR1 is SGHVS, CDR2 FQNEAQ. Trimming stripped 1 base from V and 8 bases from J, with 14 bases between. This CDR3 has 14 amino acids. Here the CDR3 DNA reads TGTGCCAGCAGCTTAGATGGACTAGGTGAGGGCTACACCTTC. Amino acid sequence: CASSLDGLGEGYTF.

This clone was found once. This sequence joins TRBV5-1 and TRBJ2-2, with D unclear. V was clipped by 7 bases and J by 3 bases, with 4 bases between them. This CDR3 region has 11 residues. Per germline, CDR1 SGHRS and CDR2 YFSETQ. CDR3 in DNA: TGCGCCAGCTCGGACACCGGGGAGCTGTTTTTT. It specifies CASSDTGELFF. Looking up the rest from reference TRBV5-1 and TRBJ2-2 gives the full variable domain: KAGVTQTPRYLIKTRGQQVTLSCSPISGHRSVSWYQQTPGQGLQFLFEYFSETQRNKGNFPGRFSGRQFSNSRSEMNVSTLELGDSALYLCASSDTGELFFGEGSRLTVL.

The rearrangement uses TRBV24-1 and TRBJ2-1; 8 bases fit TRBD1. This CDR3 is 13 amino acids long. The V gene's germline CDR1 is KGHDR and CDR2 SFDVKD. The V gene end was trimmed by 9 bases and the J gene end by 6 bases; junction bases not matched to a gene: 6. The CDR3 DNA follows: TGTGCCACCGCTGGAACAGGGGGCAATGAGCAGTTCTTC. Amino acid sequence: CATAGTGGNEQFF.

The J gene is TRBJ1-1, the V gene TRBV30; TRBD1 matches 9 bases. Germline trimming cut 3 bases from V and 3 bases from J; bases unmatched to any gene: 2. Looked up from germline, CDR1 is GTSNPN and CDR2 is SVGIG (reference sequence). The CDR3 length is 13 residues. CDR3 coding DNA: TGTGCCTGGAGAGACAGGGGGTACACTGAAGCTTTCTTT. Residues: CAWRDRGYTEAFF.

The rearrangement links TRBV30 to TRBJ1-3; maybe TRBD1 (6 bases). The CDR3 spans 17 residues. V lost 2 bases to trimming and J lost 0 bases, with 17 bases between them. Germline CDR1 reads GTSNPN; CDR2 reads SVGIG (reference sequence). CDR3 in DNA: TGTGCCTGGAGTTCCCGGGACATAGGGTTCTCTGGAAACACCATATATTTT. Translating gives CAWSSRDIGFSGNTIYF.

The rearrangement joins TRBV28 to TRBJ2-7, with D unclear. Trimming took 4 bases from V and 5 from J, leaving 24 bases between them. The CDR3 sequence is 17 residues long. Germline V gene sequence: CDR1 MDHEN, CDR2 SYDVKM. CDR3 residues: CASSSPLHQAPSHEQYF. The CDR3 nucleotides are TGTGCCAGCAGTTCCCCACTACACCAAGCCCCGTCCCACGAGCAGTACTTC.